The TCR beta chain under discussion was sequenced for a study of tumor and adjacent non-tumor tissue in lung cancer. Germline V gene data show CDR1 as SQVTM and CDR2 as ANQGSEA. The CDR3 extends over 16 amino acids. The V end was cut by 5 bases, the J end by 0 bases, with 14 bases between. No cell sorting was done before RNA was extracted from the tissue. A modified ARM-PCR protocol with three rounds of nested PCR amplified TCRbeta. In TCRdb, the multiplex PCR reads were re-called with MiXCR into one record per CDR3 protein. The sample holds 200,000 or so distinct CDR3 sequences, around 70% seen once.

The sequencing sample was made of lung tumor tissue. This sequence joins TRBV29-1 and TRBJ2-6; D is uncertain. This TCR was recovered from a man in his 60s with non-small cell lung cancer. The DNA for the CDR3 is TGCAGCGTTTTCGGGCACAGAAGCTCTGGGGCCAACGTCCTGACTTTC. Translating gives CSVFGHRSSGANVLTF.